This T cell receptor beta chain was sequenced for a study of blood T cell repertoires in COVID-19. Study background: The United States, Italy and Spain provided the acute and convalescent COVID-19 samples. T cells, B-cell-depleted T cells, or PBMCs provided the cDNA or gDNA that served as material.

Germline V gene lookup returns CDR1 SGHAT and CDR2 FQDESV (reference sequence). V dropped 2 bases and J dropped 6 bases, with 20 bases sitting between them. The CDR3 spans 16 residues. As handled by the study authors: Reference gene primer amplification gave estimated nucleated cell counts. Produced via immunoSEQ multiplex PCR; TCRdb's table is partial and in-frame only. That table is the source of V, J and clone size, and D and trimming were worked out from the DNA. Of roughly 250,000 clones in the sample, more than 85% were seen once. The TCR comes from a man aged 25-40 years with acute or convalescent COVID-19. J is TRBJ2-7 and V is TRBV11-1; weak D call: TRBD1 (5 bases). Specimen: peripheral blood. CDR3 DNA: TGTGCCAGCAGCTTAAGTGTGAGGCAGGGCCGAGGCGAGCAGTACTTC. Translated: CASSLSVRQGRGEQYF.